One TCR beta chain is described in this entry. Its antigen is still unknown. The observed sequence ends 3 residues before the CDR3 terminus, with the missing tail filled in from the germline J gene. Sequencing used immunoSEQ multiplex PCR; TCRdb keeps in-frame clones, though not all of them. The sample has under 45,000 clones. The V and J ends lost 1 base and 7 bases respectively, with 8 bases between them. The CDR3 length is 14 residues. In germline, CDR1 is WNHNN, CDR2 SYGVQD (reference sequence). The data were obtained in a study of T cells in women clearing cervical HPV infection. Study-level background: Case blood was drawn when the lesion was first found; control blood after infection became undetectable. HLA type stays a possible confounder, typing being limited.

Points from the study as a whole: It is unknown whether associations predate infection; no effector/memory or HPV-specific sorting.

This chain uses TRBV10-1 with TRBJ1-6; D gene unclear. The material sequenced was blood buffy coat. This receptor was identified in a woman aged 18-70 years with a cervical HPV16 infection that either progressed to CIN3+ or cleared (not recorded which). CDR3 sequence reads: CASSELAGNSPLHF. Incomplete CDR3 DNA: TGCGCCAGCAGTGAGTTGGCGGGAAATTCACCC.